These 7 T cell receptor beta chains were sequenced from one sample in a study of blood T cell repertoires in COVID-19. Clones were read by immunoSEQ multiplex PCR, and TCRdb kept only the in-frame ones, dropping some. The table shows approximately 240,000 clones, with 80% to 95% occurring only once. The sequenced material came from peripheral blood. These receptors all come from a man aged 25-45 years with COVID-19, enrolled during active disease.

V is TRBV18 and J is TRBJ1-2; TRBD1 is a possible D gene (5 bases). The CDR3 sequence is 15 residues long. The germline V gene encodes CDR1 KGHSH and CDR2 LQKENI. V was pared by 2 bases and J by 0 bases, with 10 bases between. DNA of the CDR3: TGTGCCAGCTCACCAGCCACAGGCCCTAACTATGGCTACACCTTC. This codes for CASSPATGPNYGYTF.

This clone was seen only once. The chain links TRBV4-1 to TRBJ1-6; D gene ambiguous. The germline V gene has CDR1 MGHRA and CDR2 YSYEKL. The CDR3 totals 12 residues. V was cut by 4 bases and J by 7 bases, with 5 bases left in between. DNA of the CDR3: TGCGCCAGCAGCCCGTTAAATTCACCCCTCCACTTT. Translating gives CASSPLNSPLHF.

The V call is TRBV6-5, the J call TRBJ2-3, with TRBD1 identical over 10 bases. Per the germline V gene, CDR1 is MNHEY and CDR2 is SVGAGI. Trimming removed 2 bases from V and 5 bases from J; junction bases left unmatched: 4. The CDR3 totals 15 residues. CDR3 in DNA: TGTGCCAGCAGTTACGGAGACAGGGGGCAAGATACGCAGTATTTT. This codes for CASSYGDRGQDTQYF.

The V gene is TRBV2, the J gene TRBJ2-1, with a possible D match to TRBD1 (5 bases). V was shortened by 6 bases and J by 2 bases, with 14 bases between the two germline ends. Germline CDR1 is SNHLY and CDR2 is FYNNEI. CDR3 size: 15 residues. The CDR3, as DNA: TGTGCCAGCAGGGACCCCGACAGAGCCTACAATGAGCAGTTCTTC. Encoded protein: CASRDPDRAYNEQFF.

The chain couples TRBV15 to TRBJ1-5; 7 bases match TRBD1. Germline loops: CDR1 LNHNV, CDR2 YYDKDF (reference sequence). The V segment lost 0 bases and the J segment 6 bases; nucleotides outside the gene matches: 14. The CDR3 extends over 18 amino acids. The CDR3: CATSRETFATGRSQPQHF. The DNA for the CDR3 is TGTGCCACCAGCAGAGAAACATTCGCGACAGGGAGGAGTCAGCCCCAGCATTTT.

This clone showed up just once. CDR3 sequence reads: CASSLEVRGSYGYTF. Here the CDR3 DNA reads TGTGCCAGCAGCTTGGAGGTCAGGGGGAGCTATGGCTACACCTTC. This chain joins TRBV5-4 and TRBJ1-2, with TRBD1 identical over 7 bases. The trim removed 0 bases at V and 4 bases at J, leaving 6 bases unmatched. The germline V gene encodes CDR1 SGHNT and CDR2 YYREEE (reference sequence). This CDR3 comprises 15 residues. Together with reference TRBV5-4 and TRBJ1-2, the CDR3 gives the full variable domain: ETGVTQSPTHLIKTRGQQVTLRCSSQSGHNTVSWYQQALGQGPQFIFQYYREEENGRGNFPPRFSGLQFPNYSSELNVNALELDDSALYLCASSLEVRGSYGYTFGSGTRLTVV.

The V and J genes are TRBV7-3 and TRBJ2-2, with 9 bases identical to TRBD1. J was trimmed by 4 bases and V by 4 bases; bases with no gene match: 4. The germline V gene has CDR1 SGHTA and CDR2 FQGTGA. There are 15 residues in the CDR3. The CDR3 loop reads CASSSGTGSTGELFF. The CDR3 DNA sequence: TGTGCCAGCAGCTCCGGGACAGGGAGCACCGGGGAGCTGTTTTTT. Full variable domain (remainder filled in from reference TRBV7-3 and TRBJ2-2): GAGVSQTPSNKVTEKGKYVELRCDPISGHTALYWYRQSLGQGPEFLIYFQGTGAADDSGLPNDRFFAVRPEGSVSTLKIQRTERGDSAVYLCASSSGTGSTGELFFGEGSRLTVL.